The 18 T cell receptor beta chains below come from one sample, sequenced in a study of T cell responses to AZD1222 COVID-19 vaccine. Only in-frame clones appear in the TCRdb table, and some are missing; sequencing was by immunoSEQ multiplex PCR. The repertoire holds approximately 180,000 clones, with 90% to 95% as singletons. The input for sequencing was peripheral blood, taken 28 days after the second dose of the MenACWY control vaccine. All receptors come from an adult who received the MenACWY meningococcal vaccine as a control.

In its sample, this clone was seen once. The chain couples TRBV5-1 to TRBJ1-5; D may be TRBD1 (5 bases). The length of the CDR3 is 15 residues. Trimming shortened V by 0 bases and J by 3 bases, and 10 bases separated the two germline ends. Germline V lookup: CDR1 SGHRS, CDR2 YFSETQ. This CDR3 is CASSLEPGYNQPQHF. Written as DNA, the CDR3 is TGCGCCAGCAGCTTGGAGCCAGGGTACAATCAGCCCCAGCATTTT.

This clone was picked up one time. The junction and the germline gene differ at one end; a read error may be behind it. This chain connects TRBV28 to TRBJ2-7; 9 bases match TRBD1. Per germline, CDR1 MDHEN and CDR2 SYDVKM. This CDR3 spans 12 amino acids. The CDR3 loop reads CASSLPRQGENF. The CDR3 coding sequence is TGTGCCAGTTCACTTCCTCGACAGGGGGAAAACTTC.

The chain joins TRBV7-9 to TRBJ2-7; 7 bases agree with TRBD2. The CDR3 runs to 15 residues. V gave up 1 base and J gave up 5 bases; unmatched junction bases: 8. Germline V CDR1 and CDR2: SEHNR, FQNEAQ (reference sequence). CDR3 residues: CASSLGGGRGHEQYF. The CDR3 nucleotides read TGTGCCAGCAGCTTAGGGGGGGGTAGAGGCCACGAGCAGTACTTC. Full variable domain (missing parts from reference TRBV7-9 and TRBJ2-7): DTGVSQNPRHKITKRGQNVTFRCDPISEHNRLYWYRQTLGQGPEFLTYFQNEAQLEKSRLLSDRFSAERPKGSFSTLEIQRTEQGDSAMYLCASSLGGGRGHEQYFGPGTRLTVT.

The chain carries TRBV29-1 and TRBJ1-2; 7 bases map to TRBD1. Germline V gene data show CDR1 as SQVTM and CDR2 as ANQGSEA. CDR3 size: 15 residues. Unmatched junction bases numbered 13, after V lost 5 bases and J lost 4 bases. This chain's CDR3 is CSVLSPGTASYGYTF. The CDR3 DNA reads as TGCAGCGTTTTATCACCCGGGACAGCCTCCTATGGCTACACCTTC.

The chain employs TRBV10-3 and TRBJ2-7; D is perhaps TRBD1 (6 bases). V lost 4 bases, J lost 4 bases, and 17 bases lay in between. Germline CDR1 reads ENHRY; CDR2 reads SYGVKD. The CDR3 spans 15 residues. The CDR3 protein is CAISGSVQGLYEQYF. Written as DNA, the CDR3 is TGTGCCATCAGTGGATCCGTCCAGGGGTTGTACGAGCAGTACTTC.

The rearrangement links TRBV7-2 to TRBJ1-2, with D unclear. Germline CDR1 is SGHTA and CDR2 is FQGNSA. Trimming removed 3 bases from V and 0 bases from J, with 14 bases in between. CDR3 length: 16 residues. As DNA, the CDR3 is TGTGCCAGCAGCTTGGGTATTGTGGTTTCTAACTATGGCTACACCTTC. Protein: CASSLGIVVSNYGYTF.

The V gene is TRBV24-1, the J gene TRBJ2-2; 12 bases agree with TRBD2. Germline CDR1 reads KGHDR; CDR2 reads SFDVKD. This CDR3 has 15 amino acids. Trimming took 9 bases from V and 5 from J; bases not matched to a gene: 6. For the CDR3, the DNA is TGTGCCACCGCCCGGACTAGCGGGAATACCGGGGAGCTGTTTTTT. Amino acid sequence: CATARTSGNTGELFF.

The rearrangement links TRBV27 to TRBJ1-6, with 8 bases that match TRBD1. The CDR3 covers 15 residues. Germline CDR1 and CDR2: MNHEY and SMNVEV (reference sequence). V trimming: 5 bases; J trimming: 10 bases; junction bases outside the gene matches: 10. CDR3 amino acids: CASSISTGVNSPLHF. The CDR3 nucleotides read TGTGCCAGCAGTATCTCGACAGGGGTTAACTCACCCCTCCACTTT.

The J gene is TRBJ2-3, the V gene TRBV7-6; maybe TRBD1 (6 bases). Trimming removed 5 bases from V and 4 bases from J, with 22 bases in between. Germline V lookup: CDR1 SGHVS, CDR2 FNYEAQ. The CDR3 sequence is 17 residues long. CDR3 protein: CASSAIPGVWGPDTQYF. CDR3 coding DNA: TGTGCCAGCAGCGCTATCCCAGGGGTGTGGGGCCCAGATACGCAGTATTTT. Variable domain in full (rest from reference TRBV7-6 and TRBJ2-3): GAGVSQSPRYKVTKRGQDVALRCDPISGHVSLYWYRQALGQGPEFLTYFNYEAQQDKSGLPNDRFSAERPEGSISTLTIQRTEQRDSAMYRCASSAIPGVWGPDTQYFGPGTRLTVL.

This chain uses TRBV18 with TRBJ1-6; D unresolved. Germline V lookup: CDR1 KGHSH, CDR2 LQKENI. This CDR3 contains 14 residues. The germline V and J ends were trimmed by 5 bases and 10 bases, with 15 bases remaining between them. The CDR3 spells CASSSLPGYSPLHF. The CDR3, as DNA: TGTGCCAGCTCATCCCTCCCCGGGTACTCACCCCTCCACTTT. Complete variable domain (other parts from reference TRBV18 and TRBJ1-6): NAGVMQNPRHLVRRRGQEARLRCSPMKGHSHVYWYRQLPEEGLKFMVYLQKENIIDESGMPKERFSAEFPKEGPSILRIQQVVRGDSAAYFCASSSLPGYSPLHFGNGTRLTVT.

The chain has TRBV6-2 or TRBV6-3 and TRBJ2-7, with 11 positions matching TRBD1. The CDR3 extends over 14 amino acids. Germline V gene lookup returns CDR1 MNHEY and CDR2 SVGEGT. J was trimmed by 3 bases and V by 8 bases; bases with no gene match: 6. CDR3 nucleotide sequence: TGTGCCAGCCGCCGGACAGGGGGCAACTACGAGCAGTACTTC. Translating gives CASRRTGGNYEQYF.

This chain uses TRBV5-1 with TRBJ2-2; D is perhaps TRBD2 (6 bases). Germline V CDR1 and CDR2: SGHRS, YFSETQ. Trimming removed 2 bases at V and 4 bases at J, with 18 bases between. CDR3 length: 17 residues. In DNA, the CDR3 is TGCGCCAGCAGCTTCGACATAGCCGGGAGAAGCACCGGGGAGCTGTTTTTT. This encodes CASSFDIAGRSTGELFF.

This rearrangement joins TRBV7-8 to TRBJ1-1, with unresolved D. The CDR3 consists of 16 residues. Germline CDR1 reads SGHVS; CDR2 reads FQNEAQ. Trimming cost V 0 bases and J 1 base, with 12 bases left between them. The CDR3 region is CASSLAVPSKNTEAFF. CDR3 in DNA: TGTGCCAGCAGCTTAGCGGTCCCCAGCAAGAACACTGAAGCTTTCTTT.

The rearrangement uses TRBV6-5 and TRBJ1-4, with 7 bases lining up with TRBD1. After removal of 6 bases from V and 4 bases from J, the junction contained 5 bases not matched to a gene. CDR1 and CDR2 (germline): MNHEY, SVGAGI. The CDR3 length is 14 residues. CDR3 residues: CASRGDRVNEKLFF. The CDR3 nucleotides read TGTGCCAGCAGGGGCGACAGGGTTAATGAAAAACTGTTTTTT.

This clone was seen only once. The chain recombines TRBV3-1 (or the pseudogene TRBV3-2) with TRBJ1-1; D uncertain. Germline lookup yields CDR1 LGHDT and CDR2 YNNKEL (reference sequence). This CDR3 is 13 amino acids long. Trimming took 1 base from V and 4 from J, leaving 7 bases between them. CDR3 residues: CASSQVEGTEAFF. DNA of the CDR3: TGTGCCAGCAGCCAAGTGGAGGGCACTGAAGCTTTCTTT.

The V call is TRBV28, the J call TRBJ2-1, with TRBD1 as a possible D gene (5 bases). CDR3 length: 14 amino acids. Germline CDR1 and CDR2: MDHEN and SYDVKM. Trimming cost V 2 bases and J 7 bases, with 12 bases left between them. CDR3 coding DNA: TGTGCCAGCAGTTTACCCCCAGGGTTTAATGAGCAGTTCTTC. Protein: CASSLPPGFNEQFF.

This clone has only a few counts. This chain joins TRBV7-8 and TRBJ2-7, with TRBD1 as a possible D gene (5 bases). Germline V gene lookup returns CDR1 SGHVS and CDR2 FQNEAQ. The CDR3 is 13 residues long. V lost 6 bases and J lost 6, with 15 bases in between. CDR3 sequence reads: CASSQVGVVEQYF. CDR3 nucleotide sequence: TGTGCCAGCAGTCAGGTAGGGGTGGTCGAGCAGTACTTC.

V is TRBV10-3 and J is TRBJ2-7; TRBD1 matches 7 bases. The CDR3 totals 13 residues. The junction had 4 bases not matched to a gene; V was cut back by 6 bases and J by 2 bases. Germline V CDR1 and CDR2: ENHRY, SYGVKD. In DNA form, the CDR3 reads TGTGCCATCAGACGGGACAGAGCCTACGAGCAGTACTTC. It codes for CAIRRDRAYEQYF.